The clone carrying this TCR beta chain was counted only a few times. Its antigen remains unidentified. Germline assignment: CDR1 DFQATT and CDR2 SNEGSKA (reference sequence). The V and J ends lost 1 base and 7 bases respectively, with 17 bases between them. CDR3 size: 14 residues. The data were taken from a study of vaccination and CD4 T cells after COVID-19. The Oncomine TCR Beta short-read assay was applied to DNA of cultured CD4+ T cells. A single record per CDR3 protein comes from TCRdb applying MiXCR to the PCR reads. The data show more than 12,000 distinct CDR3 sequences, about 76% seen once. Treatment given: roughly 10-day PBMC culture with coronavirus spike peptide pools or control peptides (ViraFEST assay).

The chain couples TRBV20-1 to TRBJ2-7; D might be TRBD2 (6 bases). The sample taken for sequencing was CD4+ T cells from blood, cultured in vitro. This TCR derives from a human donor who had recovered from COVID-19. The chain's CDR3 is CSARGGTTRGEQYF. CDR3 nucleotides: TGCAGTGCTAGAGGAGGGACGACTCGGGGGGAGCAGTACTTC.